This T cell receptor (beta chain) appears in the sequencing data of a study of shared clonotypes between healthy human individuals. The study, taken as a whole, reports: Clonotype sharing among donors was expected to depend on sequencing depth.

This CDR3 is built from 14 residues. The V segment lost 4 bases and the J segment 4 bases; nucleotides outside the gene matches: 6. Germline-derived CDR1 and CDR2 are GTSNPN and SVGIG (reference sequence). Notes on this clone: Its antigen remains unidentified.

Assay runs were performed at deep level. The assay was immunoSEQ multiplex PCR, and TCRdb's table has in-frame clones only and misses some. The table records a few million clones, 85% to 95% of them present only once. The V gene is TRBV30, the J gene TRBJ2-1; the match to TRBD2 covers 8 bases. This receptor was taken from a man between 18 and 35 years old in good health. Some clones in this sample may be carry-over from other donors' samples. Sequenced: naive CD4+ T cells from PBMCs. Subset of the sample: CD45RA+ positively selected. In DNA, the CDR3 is TGTGCCTGGATAAGGCGGGAGGTTTACAATGAGCAGTTCTTC. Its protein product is CAWIRREVYNEQFF.